The clone carrying this T cell receptor beta chain was detected a few times. Authors' processing steps: Reference gene primer amplification gave nucleated cell count estimates. Measured with immunoSEQ multiplex PCR; TCRdb has only the in-frame clones, and not every one. V and J calls and clone size follow that table, whereas D and trimming were derived from the DNA. The repertoire holds about 280,000 clones, about 88% seen once, with about 11% in the top ten. The record originates from a study of blood T cell repertoires in COVID-19. On the study more broadly: Researchers got acute and convalescent COVID-19 samples from the United States, Italy and Spain. PBMCs, B-cell-depleted T cells, or T cells were the source of the cDNA or gDNA that made up the material.

The receptor was isolated from a woman in her 30s with COVID-19, enrolled during active disease. The sample taken for sequencing was peripheral blood.

The CDR3, as DNA: TGTGCCAGTAGTGGCACAGGGCAAGAGACCCAGTACTTC. Translating gives CASSGTGQETQYF. The rearrangement uses TRBV19 and TRBJ2-5, with D possibly TRBD1 on 6 matching bases. V dropped 5 bases and J dropped 2 bases, with 9 bases sitting between them. The CDR3 is 13 amino acids. Germline CDR1 is LNHDA and CDR2 is SQIVND (reference sequence).